This T cell receptor (beta chain) was sequenced in a study of breast tumors, draining lymph nodes, adjacent tissues. General study points: That most tumor T cells come from lymph nodes remained unproven. Tumor and nontumor repertoires were significantly more similar in luminal-like than in basal-like breast cancer.

TCRdb ran MiXCR on the multiplex PCR reads and lists one entry per CDR3 protein. Among about 47,000 distinct CDR3 sequences listed, 23% were seen once. Note on this clonotype: What it recognizes is unknown. The junction departs from the called germline gene at one end, perhaps through a read error.

This CDR3 has 14 amino acids. Per germline, CDR1 SEHNR and CDR2 FQNEAQ (reference sequence). The chain uses TRBV7-9 and TRBJ2-7, with D possibly matching TRBD1 (5 bases). The specimen was breast tumor tissue. The origin of this receptor is a female donor with breast cancer. Some clones in this sample may be carry-over from other donors' samples. The CDR3, as DNA: TGTGCCAGCAGCCCCCCAGGGATTCACCACGAGCAGTACTTT. Encoded protein: CASSPPGIHHEQYF.